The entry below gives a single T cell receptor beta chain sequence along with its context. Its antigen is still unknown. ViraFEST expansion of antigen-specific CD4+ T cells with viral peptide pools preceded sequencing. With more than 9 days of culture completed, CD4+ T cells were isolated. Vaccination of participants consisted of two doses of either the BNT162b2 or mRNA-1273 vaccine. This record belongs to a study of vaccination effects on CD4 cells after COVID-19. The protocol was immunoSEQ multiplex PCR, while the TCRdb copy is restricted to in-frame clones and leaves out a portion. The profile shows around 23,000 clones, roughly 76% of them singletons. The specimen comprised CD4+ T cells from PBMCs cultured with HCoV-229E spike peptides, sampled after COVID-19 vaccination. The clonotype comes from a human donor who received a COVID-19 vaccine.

The CDR3 sequence: CASSPTGTGKYEQYF. For the CDR3, the DNA is TGTGCCAGCAGCCCCACCGGGACAGGGAAATACGAGCAGTACTTC. The chain uses TRBV5-4 and TRBJ2-7; 9 bases match TRBD1. V was pared by 4 bases and J by 4 bases, with 9 bases of the junction left unmatched. The CDR3 contains 15 residues. Germline V CDR1 and CDR2: SGHNT, YYREEE (reference sequence).